This T cell receptor (beta chain) was observed in a study of blood T cell repertoires in COVID-19. This table comes from immunoSEQ multiplex PCR, and its TCRdb copy is limited to in-frame clones, with some not included. The data show roughly 55,000 clones, around 78% seen once. Germline-derived CDR1 and CDR2 are LNHDA and SQIVND (reference sequence). The CDR3 totals 13 residues. Between the trimmed V and J ends, which lost 7 bases and 6 bases, there was a span of 14 bases. The sample consisted of peripheral blood. The chain employs TRBV19 and TRBJ2-3, with D hard to call. This TCR came from a human donor with active or convalescent COVID-19. The donor label of this sample is uncertain. CDR3 amino acids: CASTESILDTQYF. DNA of the CDR3: TGTGCCAGTACCGAGTCTATATTGGATACGCAGTATTTT.